This T cell receptor (beta chain) appears in the sequencing data of a study of blood T cell repertoires in COVID-19. Study summary: Acute and convalescent COVID-19 samples came from the United States, Italy and Spain.

V was clipped by 6 bases and J by 2 bases; unmatched bases: 10. CDR1 and CDR2 (germline): MDHEN, SYDVKM. The CDR3 has 17 amino acids. Produced via immunoSEQ multiplex PCR; TCRdb's table is partial and in-frame only. This table holds fewer than 450,000 clones, 85% to 90% found once. The receptor comes from an older woman with COVID-19, enrolled during active disease. V usage is TRBV28 and J usage is TRBJ1-2; 12 bases match TRBD1. The sequenced material came from peripheral blood. In DNA form, the CDR3 reads TGTGCCAGCAGGGTGACCGGGACAGGGGGCGGGAACTATGGCTACACCTTC. Encoded protein: CASRVTGTGGGNYGYTF.